The 3 T cell receptor beta chains below were found in one sample sequenced in a study of PD-1 blockade in classical Hodgkin lymphoma. Relapses following autologous stem cell transplantation were seen in all patients, with brentuximab vedotin exposure varying. Some clones are missing from TCRdb's copy, which holds only in-frame ones; the method was immunoSEQ multiplex PCR. The table has about 28,000 clones, 70% seen once; the top ten hold about a quarter. Specimen: peripheral blood mononuclear cells (PBMCs), collected before the second cycle of nivolumab. The source is a human donor with classical Hodgkin lymphoma.

This clone came up a few times. The chain carries TRBV28 and TRBJ2-7; 7 nucleotides agree with TRBD1. V lost 6 bases to trimming and J lost 6 bases; unmatched junction nucleotides: 2. Germline assignment: CDR1 MDHEN and CDR2 SYDVKM. The CDR3 is 11 amino acids. This chain's CDR3 is CASRTGSEQYF. The CDR3 DNA reads TGTGCCAGCAGGACAGGGAGCGAGCAGTACTTC.

The CDR3 sequence is CASSLAGQGAEAFF. For the CDR3, the DNA is TGCGCCAGCAGCTTGGCCGGGCAGGGGGCGGAAGCTTTCTTT. This rearrangement joins TRBV5-1 to TRBJ1-1, with TRBD1 matching over 8 bases. CDR1 and CDR2 from the germline V gene are SGHRS and YFSETQ. This CDR3 is 14 amino acids long. V dropped 0 bases and J dropped 8; count of bases not matched to a gene: 6.

J is TRBJ1-5 and V is TRBV2; D is perhaps TRBD1 (6 bases). Trimming removed 2 bases from V and 16 bases from J, with 18 bases in between. This CDR3 comprises 13 residues. CDR1 is SNHLY, CDR2 FYNNEI, per germline. CDR3 loop: CASSERATGFLHF. CDR3 bases: TGTGCCAGCAGTGAAAGGGCGACAGGCTTTTTACATTTT. The full variable domain, with the rest looked up from reference TRBV2 and TRBJ1-5, is EPEVTQTPSHQVTQMGQEVILRCVPISNHLYFYWYRQILGQKVEFLVSFYNNEISEKSEIFDDQFSVERPDGSNFTLKIRSTKLEDSAMYFCASSERATGFLHFGDGTRLSIL.